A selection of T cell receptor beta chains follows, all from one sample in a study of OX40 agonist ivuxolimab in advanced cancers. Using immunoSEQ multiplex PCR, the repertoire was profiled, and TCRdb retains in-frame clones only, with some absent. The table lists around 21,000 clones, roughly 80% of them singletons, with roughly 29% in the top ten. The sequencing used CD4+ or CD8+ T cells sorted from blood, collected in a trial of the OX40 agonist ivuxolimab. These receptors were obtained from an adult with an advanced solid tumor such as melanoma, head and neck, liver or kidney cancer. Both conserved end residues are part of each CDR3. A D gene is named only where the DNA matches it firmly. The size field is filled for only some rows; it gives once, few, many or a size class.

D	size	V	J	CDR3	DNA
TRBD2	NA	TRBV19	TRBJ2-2	CASSIEASGPNTGELFF	TGTGCCAGTAGTATAGAGGCTAGCGGGCCTAACACCGGGGAGCTGTTTTTT
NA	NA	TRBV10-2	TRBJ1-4	CASSDSGTLGGKLFF	TGCGCCAGCAGTGATTCCGGGACACTGGGGGGAAAACTGTTTTTT
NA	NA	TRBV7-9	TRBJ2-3	CASSLGRVSTDTQYF	TGTGCCAGCAGCTTAGGCAGGGTGAGCACAGATACGCAGTATTTT
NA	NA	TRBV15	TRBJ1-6	CATSRGTQGSNSPLHF	TGTGCCACCAGCAGGGGGACCCAGGGAAGTAATTCACCCCTCCACTTT
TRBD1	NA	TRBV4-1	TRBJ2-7	CASSQAPGQGGEQYF	TGCGCCAGCAGCCAAGCCCCGGGACAGGGCGGCGAGCAGTACTTC
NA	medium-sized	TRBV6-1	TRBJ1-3	CASSEDRNSGNTIYF	TGTGCCAGCAGTGAAGATCGGAACTCTGGAAACACCATATATTTT
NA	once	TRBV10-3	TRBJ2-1	CAITAGPYNEQFF	TGTGCCATCACCGCGGGTCCCTACAATGAGCAGTTCTTC
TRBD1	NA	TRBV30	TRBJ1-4	CAWDRGGEKLFF	TGTGCCTGGGACAGGGGCGGTGAAAAACTGTTTTTT
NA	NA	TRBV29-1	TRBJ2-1	CSVPLSSVTSYNEQFF	TGCAGCGTGCCCCTCTCTAGCGTCACCTCCTACAATGAGCAGTTCTTC
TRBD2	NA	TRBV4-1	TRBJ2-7	CASSQTSGSSYEQYF	TGCGCCAGCAGCCAAACTAGCGGGAGTAGCTACGAGCAGTACTTC
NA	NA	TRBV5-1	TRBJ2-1	CASSLVYGGGEQFF	TGCGCCAGCAGCTTGGTGTACGGGGGCGGTGAGCAGTTCTTC
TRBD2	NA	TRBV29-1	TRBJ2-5	CSVEDPWGGTSVETQYF	TGCAGCGTTGAAGACCCGTGGGGTGGGACTAGCGTCGAGACCCAGTACTTC
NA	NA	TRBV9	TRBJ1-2	CASSVGENYGYTF	TGTGCCAGCAGCGTAGGGGAGAACTATGGCTACACCTTC
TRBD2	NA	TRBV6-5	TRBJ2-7	CASSLTSGISYEQYF	TGTGCCAGCAGTTTAACTAGCGGGATTTCCTACGAGCAGTACTTC
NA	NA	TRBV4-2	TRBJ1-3	CASSLLALSGNTIYF	TGTGCCAGCAGCCTTCTAGCGTTATCTGGAAACACCATATATTTT
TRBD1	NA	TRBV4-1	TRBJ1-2	CASSQEGQGVYGYTF	TGCGCCAGCAGCCAAGAGGGACAGGGTGTCTATGGCTACACCTTC
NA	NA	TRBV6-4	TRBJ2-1	CASSASGSYNEQFF	TGTGCCAGCAGTGCGTCGGGTTCCTACAATGAGCAGTTCTTC
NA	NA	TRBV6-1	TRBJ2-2	CASSLDPATGELFF	TGTGCCAGCTCCCTGGACCCGGCCACCGGGGAGCTGTTTTTT
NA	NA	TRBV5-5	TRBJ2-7	CASSLGVSGHRMEQYF	TGTGCCAGCAGCTTGGGGGTTTCGGGACATCGGATGGAGCAGTACTTC
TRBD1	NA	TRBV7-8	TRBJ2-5	CASSWRTGGVETQYF	TGTGCCAGCAGCTGGAGGACAGGGGGGGTGGAGACCCAGTACTTC
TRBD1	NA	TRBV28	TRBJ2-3	CASSAMGGGQKDTQYF	TGTGCCAGCAGTGCTATGGGTGGGGGACAGAAAGATACGCAGTATTTT
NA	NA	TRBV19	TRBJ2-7	CASRSGGSSEQYF	TGTGCCAGTCGATCGGGCGGGTCATCCGAGCAGTACTTC
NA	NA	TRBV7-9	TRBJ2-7	CASSLRLYEQYF	TGTGCCAGCAGCTTGCGTCTCTACGAGCAGTACTTC
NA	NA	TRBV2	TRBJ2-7	CASSETILSYEQYF	TGTGCCAGCAGTGAGACGATACTCTCCTACGAGCAGTACTTC
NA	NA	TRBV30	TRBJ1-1	CALVGPQNTEAFF	TGTGCCTTGGTGGGACCTCAGAACACTGAAGCTTTCTTT
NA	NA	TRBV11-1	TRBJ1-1	CASSLTVNTEAFF	TGTGCCAGCAGCTTAACCGTGAACACTGAAGCTTTCTTT
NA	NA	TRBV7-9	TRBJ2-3	CASSLGGADTQYF	TGTGCCAGCAGCTTAGGGGGGGCAGATACGCAGTATTTT
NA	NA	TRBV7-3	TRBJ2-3	CASRPTGGDTQYF	TGTGCCAGCAGACCCACAGGAGGGGATACGCAGTATTTT
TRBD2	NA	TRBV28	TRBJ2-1	CASSFALAAYNEQFF	TGTGCCAGCAGTTTCGCACTAGCGGCCTACAATGAGCAGTTCTTC
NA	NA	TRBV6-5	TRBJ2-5	CASSYTTVREGETQYF	TGTGCCAGCAGTTACACAACGGTCCGGGAAGGGGAGACCCAGTACTTC
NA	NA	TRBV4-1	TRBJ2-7	CASSPRTVSYEQYF	TGCGCCAGCAGCCCGCGGACAGTGTCCTACGAGCAGTACTTC
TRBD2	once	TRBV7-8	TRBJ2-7	CASSSSGRAFYEQYF	TGTGCCAGCAGCTCGAGCGGGAGGGCTTTCTACGAGCAGTACTTC
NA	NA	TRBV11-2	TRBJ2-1	CASSLSGNNEQFF	TGTGCCAGCAGCTTATCGGGGAACAATGAGCAGTTCTTC
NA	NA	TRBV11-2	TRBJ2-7	CASSLGTVYEQYF	TGTGCCAGCAGCTTGGGGACGGTATACGAGCAGTACTTC
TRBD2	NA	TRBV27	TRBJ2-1	CASSLREVPYNEQFF	TGTGCCAGCAGTTTGCGGGAGGTACCCTACAATGAGCAGTTCTTC
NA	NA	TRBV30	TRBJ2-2	CAWGFGGGELFF	TGTGCCTGGGGGTTCGGCGGCGGGGAGCTGTTTTTT
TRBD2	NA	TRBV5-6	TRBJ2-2	CASSYTVSSGSAGELFF	TGTGCCAGCAGCTACACGGTGTCTAGCGGTTCCGCCGGGGAGCTGTTTTTT
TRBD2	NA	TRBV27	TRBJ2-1	CASRSTSGRYNEQFF	TGTGCCAGCAGATCTACTAGCGGGAGATACAATGAGCAGTTCTTC
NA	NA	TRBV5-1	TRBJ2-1	CASSLGAIRDEQFF	TGCGCCAGCAGCTTGGGGGCTATTCGGGATGAGCAGTTCTTC
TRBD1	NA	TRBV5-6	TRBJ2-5	CASSLVQGQETQYF	TGTGCCAGCAGCTTGGTACAGGGGCAAGAGACCCAGTACTTC
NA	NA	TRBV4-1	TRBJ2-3	CASGLSTDTQYF	TGCGCCTCAGGGCTGAGCACAGATACGCAGTATTTT
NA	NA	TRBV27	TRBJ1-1	CASSLSPKNTEAFF	TGTGCCAGCAGTTTATCCCCCAAGAACACTGAAGCTTTCTTT
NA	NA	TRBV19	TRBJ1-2	CASSARGDGYGYTF	TGTGCCAGTAGCGCTCGGGGGGACGGCTATGGCTACACCTTC
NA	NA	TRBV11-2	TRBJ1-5	CASSLGPSDGRPQHF	TGTGCCAGCAGCTTAGGCCCCTCGGACGGACGGCCCCAGCATTTT
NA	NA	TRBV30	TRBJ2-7	CAWNRGQGNNEQYF	TGTGCCTGGAACCGAGGCCAGGGGAATAACGAGCAGTACTTC
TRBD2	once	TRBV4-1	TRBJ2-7	CASSQEAASGRYEQYF	TGCGCCAGCAGCCAAGAGGCCGCTAGCGGGAGGTACGAGCAGTACTTC
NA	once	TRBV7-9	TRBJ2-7	CASTSRAYRYEQYF	TGTGCCAGCACCTCAAGGGCGTATAGATACGAGCAGTACTTC
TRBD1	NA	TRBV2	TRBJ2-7	CASSHTRDRYYEQYF	TGTGCCAGCAGTCACACCAGGGACAGGTACTACGAGCAGTACTTC
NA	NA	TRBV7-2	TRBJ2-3	CASSLAGAWRDTQYF	TGTGCCAGCAGCTTAGCGGGAGCCTGGCGAGATACGCAGTATTTT
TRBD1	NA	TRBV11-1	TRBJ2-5	CASSSGQLSQETQYF	TGTGCCAGCAGTTCGGGACAGCTCTCTCAAGAGACCCAGTACTTC